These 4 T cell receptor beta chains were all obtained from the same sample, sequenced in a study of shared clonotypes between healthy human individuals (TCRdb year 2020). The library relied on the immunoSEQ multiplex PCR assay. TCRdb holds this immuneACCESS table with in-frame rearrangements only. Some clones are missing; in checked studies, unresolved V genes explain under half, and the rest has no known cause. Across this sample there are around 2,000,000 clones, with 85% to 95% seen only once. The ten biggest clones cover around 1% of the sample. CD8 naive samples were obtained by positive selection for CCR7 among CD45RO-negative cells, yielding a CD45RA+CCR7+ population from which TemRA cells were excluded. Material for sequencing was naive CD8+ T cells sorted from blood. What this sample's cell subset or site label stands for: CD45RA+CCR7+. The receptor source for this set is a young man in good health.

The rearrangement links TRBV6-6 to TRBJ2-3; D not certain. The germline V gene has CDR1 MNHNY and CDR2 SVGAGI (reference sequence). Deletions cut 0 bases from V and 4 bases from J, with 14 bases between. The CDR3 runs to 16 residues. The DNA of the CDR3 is TGTGCCAGCAGTTACTCGATCTACACCCGGGCAGATACGCAGTATTTT. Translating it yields CASSYSIYTRADTQYF.

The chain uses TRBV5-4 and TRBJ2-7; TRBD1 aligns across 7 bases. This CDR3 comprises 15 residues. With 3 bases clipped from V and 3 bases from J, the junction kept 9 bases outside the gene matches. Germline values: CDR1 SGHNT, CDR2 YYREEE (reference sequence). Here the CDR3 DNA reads TGTGCCAGCAGCTCCCTGACAGGGAAAGACTACGAGCAGTACTTC. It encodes CASSSLTGKDYEQYF.

CDR3 amino acids: CASSLSGAPNEKLFF. The CDR3 nucleotides read TGTGCCAGCAGCCTTTCGGGAGCGCCTAATGAAAAACTGTTTTTT. The chain carries TRBV9 and TRBJ1-4; no clear D gene. The ends were cut back, 4 bases at V and 3 bases at J, with 13 bases in the middle. Germline-derived CDR1 and CDR2 are SGDLS and YYNGEE. The CDR3 contains 15 residues.

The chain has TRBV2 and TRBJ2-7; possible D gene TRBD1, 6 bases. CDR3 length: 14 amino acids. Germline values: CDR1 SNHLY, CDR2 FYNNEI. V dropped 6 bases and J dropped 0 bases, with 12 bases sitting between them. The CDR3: CASSWTADSYEQYF. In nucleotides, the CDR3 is TGTGCCAGCAGCTGGACAGCAGACTCCTACGAGCAGTACTTC.